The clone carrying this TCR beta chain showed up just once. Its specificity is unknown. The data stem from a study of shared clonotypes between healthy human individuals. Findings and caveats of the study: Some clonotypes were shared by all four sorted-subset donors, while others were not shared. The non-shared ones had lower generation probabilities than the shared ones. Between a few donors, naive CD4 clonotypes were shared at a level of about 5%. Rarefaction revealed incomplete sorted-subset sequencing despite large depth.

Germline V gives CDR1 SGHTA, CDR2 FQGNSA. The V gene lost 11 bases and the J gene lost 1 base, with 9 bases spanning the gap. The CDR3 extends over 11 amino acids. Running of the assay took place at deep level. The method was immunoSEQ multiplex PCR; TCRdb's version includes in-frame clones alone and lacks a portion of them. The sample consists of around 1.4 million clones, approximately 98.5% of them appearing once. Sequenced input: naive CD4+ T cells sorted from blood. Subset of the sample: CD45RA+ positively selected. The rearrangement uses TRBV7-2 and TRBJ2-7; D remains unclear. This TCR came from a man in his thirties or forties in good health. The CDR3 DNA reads TGTGCCTCCGTCCGGTCCTACGAGCAGTACTTC. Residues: CASVRSYEQYF.